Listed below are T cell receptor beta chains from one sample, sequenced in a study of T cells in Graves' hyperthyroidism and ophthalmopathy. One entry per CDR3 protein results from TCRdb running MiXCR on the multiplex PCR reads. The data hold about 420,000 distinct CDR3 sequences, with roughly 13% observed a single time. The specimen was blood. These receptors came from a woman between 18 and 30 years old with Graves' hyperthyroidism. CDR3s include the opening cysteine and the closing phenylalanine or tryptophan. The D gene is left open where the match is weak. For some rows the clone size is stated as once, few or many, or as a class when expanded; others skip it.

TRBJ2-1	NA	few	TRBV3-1	TGTGCCAGCAGCCAAGTTCCCCGCAATGAGCAGTTCTTC	CASSQVPRNEQFF
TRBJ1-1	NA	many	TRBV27	TGTGCCAGCAGACCACGGAGATCCCGGATGAACACTGAAGCTTTCTTT	CASRPRRSRMNTEAFF
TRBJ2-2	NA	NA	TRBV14	TGTGCCAGCAGCCTCGCGCTGCAGGCCGGGGAGCTGTTTTTT	CASSLALQAGELFF
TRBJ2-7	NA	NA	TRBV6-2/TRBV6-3	TGTGCCAGCAGTTACGGCGCAGGGCTCCCTACCTACGAGCAGTACTTC	CASSYGAGLPTYEQYF
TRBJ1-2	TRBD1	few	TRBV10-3	TGTGCCATCAGTGAGCCGACAGGGCGAGTTCACTATGGCTACACCTTC	CAISEPTGRVHYGYTF
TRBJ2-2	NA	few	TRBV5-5	TGTGCCAGCAGCCCATTTGTGGAAATCACCGGGGAGCTGTTTTTT	CASSPFVEITGELFF
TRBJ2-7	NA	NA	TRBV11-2	TGTGCCGGCAGCTCCCTAGCGCTCAACGAGCAGTACTTC	CAGSSLALNEQYF
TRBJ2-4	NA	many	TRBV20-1	TGCAGTGCTAGTGAGGGGGGGCGTCTCAAAAACATTCAGTACTTC	CSASEGGRLKNIQYF
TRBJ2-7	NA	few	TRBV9	TGTGCCAGCAGCCTGGGATCTCCGAGGGGTGAGCAGTACTTC	CASSLGSPRGEQYF
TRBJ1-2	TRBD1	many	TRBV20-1	TGCAGTGCTAGAGCTCAGGGGGCTGGGAAAAACTATGGCTACACCTTC	CSARAQGAGKNYGYTF
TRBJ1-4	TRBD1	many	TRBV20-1	TGCAGTGCTCTCGACAGGGGGGGTGAAAAACTGTTTTTT	CSALDRGGEKLFF
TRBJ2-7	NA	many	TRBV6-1	TGTGCCAGCAGTCAACTCACAGGGCCCTACGAGCAGTACTTC	CASSQLTGPYEQYF
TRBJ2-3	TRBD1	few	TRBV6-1	TGTGCCAGCAGAGGACAATCCGGGACAGGATATATGTATTTT	CASRGQSGTGYMYF
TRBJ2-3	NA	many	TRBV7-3	TGTGCCAGCAGCAAGGGAGTCCCTAGCACAGATACGCAGTATTTT	CASSKGVPSTDTQYF
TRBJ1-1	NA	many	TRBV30	TGTGCCTGGTGGGGGGGGCAGAGAGAAACTGAAGCTTTCTTT	CAWWGGQRETEAFF
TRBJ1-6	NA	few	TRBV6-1	TGTGCCAGCAGTGAATCCAGGGATTCACCCCTCCACTTT	CASSESRDSPLHF
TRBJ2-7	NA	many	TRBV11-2	TGTGCCAGCAGCTTAGGGACGGCAGACTACGAGCAGTACTTC	CASSLGTADYEQYF
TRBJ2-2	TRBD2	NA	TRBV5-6	TGTGCCAGCAGCGCCCAAGGTCGCGGGAGGGCCGCCGGGGAGCTGTTTTTT	CASSAQGRGRAAGELFF
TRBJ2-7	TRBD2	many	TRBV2	TGTGCCAGCAGTTCGACTAGCGGGAGCGACGAGCAGTACTTC	CASSSTSGSDEQYF
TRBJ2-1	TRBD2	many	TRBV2	TGTGCCAGCAGTGAGCAAGGACTAGCGATCACCTACAATGAGCAGTTCTTC	CASSEQGLAITYNEQFF
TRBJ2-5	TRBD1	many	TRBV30	TGTGCCTGGAGTAACAGGGGGAAAGAGACCCAGTACTTC	CAWSNRGKETQYF
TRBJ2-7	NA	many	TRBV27	TGTGCCAGCAGTTTAATAGGAACTTTATCCTACGAGCAGTACTTC	CASSLIGTLSYEQYF
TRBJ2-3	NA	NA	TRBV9	TGTGCCAGCAGCGTAGTGGGCGGAAGCACAGATACGCAGTATTTT	CASSVVGGSTDTQYF
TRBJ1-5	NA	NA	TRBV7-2	TGTGCCAGCAGCTTACGGGGGCTTTCCCCTTATAGCAATCAGCCCCAGCATTTT	CASSLRGLSPYSNQPQHF
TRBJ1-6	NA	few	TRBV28	TGTGCCAGCAGTTTACGAACAGGGTTTAGTTCACCCCTCCACTTT	CASSLRTGFSSPLHF
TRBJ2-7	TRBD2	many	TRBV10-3	TGTGCCATCAGTGAGTCGATGCGGACTAGCGGGAGATCCGAGCAGTACTTC	CAISESMRTSGRSEQYF
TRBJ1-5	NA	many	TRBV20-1	TGCAGTGCTACTAAAGGGAGGGGTGGGAGCAATCAGCCCCAGCATTTT	CSATKGRGGSNQPQHF
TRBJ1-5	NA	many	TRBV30	TGTGCCTGGGGTACCGGGCCGGGCAATCAGCCCCAGCATTTT	CAWGTGPGNQPQHF
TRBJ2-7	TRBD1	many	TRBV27	TGTGCCAGCACCCCAGGGACAGGGAGCTACGAGCAGTACTTC	CASTPGTGSYEQYF
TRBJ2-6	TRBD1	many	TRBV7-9	TGTGCCAGCAGCTTCCTACAGGGGTCTGGGGCCAACGTCCTGACTTTC	CASSFLQGSGANVLTF
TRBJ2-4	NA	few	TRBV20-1	TGCAGTGCTAGAAGGGCGCAGTCCAAAAACATTCAGTACTTC	CSARRAQSKNIQYF
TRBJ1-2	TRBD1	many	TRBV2	TGTGCCAGCAGTGATACAGGGGCCTATGGCTACACCTTC	CASSDTGAYGYTF
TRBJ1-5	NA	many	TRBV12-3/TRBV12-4	TGTGCCAGCAGTCTGACTGCCAATCAGCCCCAGCATTTT	CASSLTANQPQHF